Sequencing of this T cell receptor beta chain was carried out in a study of T cell repertoires in cytomegalovirus infection. About the research overall: TCR beta signatures that were public indicated CMV infection and matching HLA type.

General study points: Ex vivo responses were dominated by HLA-C-restricted CMV-specific TCR beta clonotypes. Summed public TCR beta family frequency identified CMV carriers bearing the relevant HLA.

TCRdb ran MiXCR on the reads and lists one entry per CDR3 protein. Here the sample spans hundreds of thousands of distinct CDR3 sequences, 31% being singletons. A remark on this clonotype: The antigen is undetermined.

The CDR3 has 15 residues. Germline V CDR1 and CDR2: MNHNS, SASEGT. Trimming pared 5 bases from V and 8 bases from J, leaving 21 bases between. J is TRBJ1-2 and V is TRBV6-1, with D possibly matching TRBD1 (5 bases). Sequencing input: PBMCs. This TCR was sampled from a human donor in good health (CMV status not recorded). Some clones in this sample may be carry-over from other donors' samples. CDR3 DNA: TGTGCCAGCAGTTACGAACCGGGACCCGAGAAAGGCTACACCTTC. Amino acids: CASSYEPGPEKGYTF.